Ten or more counts support the clone carrying this TCR beta chain. What it binds is unknown. Gene names are the mouse ones. This entry comes from a study of CD8+ T cells in alopecia areata. The overall study: Female C3H/HeJ recipients aged about 7-10 weeks got skin from C3H/HeJ graft donors aged roughly 6-13 months that had spontaneous alopecia.

Pooled cutaneous lymph node cells were sorted using CD4, CD8alpha, NKG2D, NKG2ACE and other markers. General study results and limits: With patients, TCR sharing proved less clear than in mice, a difference possibly related to HLA.

RNA extraction was followed by reverse transcription into cDNA, which acted as the sequencing template. Generated by immunoSEQ multiplex PCR, the TCRdb table keeps only in-frame clones and is missing some. Recorded here are 250,000 or so clones, none singletons. The receptor's source is a C3H/HeJ mouse with alopecia areata. This strain has MHC haplotype H2-k. What was sequenced was CD4+ T cells sorted from a lymph node.

This chain's CDR3 is CASSRRVQDTQYF. The covered CDR3 bases are TGTGCTAGCAGTAGGAGGGTTCAAGAC. The chain employs TRBV17 and TRBJ2-5; no reliable D call. Read data end 4 residues before the CDR3 end; the end is taken from the germline J gene. CDR3 length equals 13 residues. Germline V lookup: CDR1 MNHDT, CDR2 YYDKIL. Between the trimmed V and J ends, which lost 3 bases and 3 bases, there was a span of 7 bases.